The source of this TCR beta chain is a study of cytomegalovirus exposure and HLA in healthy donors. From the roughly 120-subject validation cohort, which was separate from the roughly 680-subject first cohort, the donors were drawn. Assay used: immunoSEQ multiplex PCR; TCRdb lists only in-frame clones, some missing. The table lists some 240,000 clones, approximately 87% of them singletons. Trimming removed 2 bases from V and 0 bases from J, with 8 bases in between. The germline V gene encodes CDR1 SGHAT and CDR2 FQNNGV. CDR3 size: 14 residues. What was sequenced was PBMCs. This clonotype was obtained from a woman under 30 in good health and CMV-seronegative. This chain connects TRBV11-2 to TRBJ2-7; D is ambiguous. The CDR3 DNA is TGTGCCAGCAGCTTACCTGGAGACTCCTACGAGCAGTACTTC. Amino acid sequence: CASSLPGDSYEQYF.